One TCR beta chain is described in this entry. Its specificity is not known. The sample has other DNA sequences that encode this CDR3 too. The sample belongs to a study of cytomegalovirus exposure and HLA in healthy donors. Turning to the study itself: From 190 million or so T cells, an earlier analysis saw some 120 million unique TCR beta sequences.

Study-wide results and limits: In a later analysis, most CMV-associated TCR beta chains appeared HLA-restricted. Other equally common chains were less clonally expanded than HLA-associated TCR beta chains, a later analysis showed. In a later analysis, specific HLA alleles were associated with approximately 17,000 TCR beta sequences at a 0.05 false discovery rate.

V shed 6 bases and J 0 bases; nucleotides not matched to a gene: 4. The CDR3 extends over 14 amino acids. The germline V gene has CDR1 KGHSH and CDR2 LQKENI. In the PCR, 60 Vbeta and 13 Jbeta primers were used. Clones were sequenced by immunoSEQ multiplex PCR, and TCRdb holds only the in-frame ones, with some missing. Among around 170,000 clones, 82% were seen once, and the ten largest hold 0.7% to 0.95%. This sequence was found in a woman younger than 35 in good health and CMV-seronegative. This chain connects TRBV18 to TRBJ2-7, with 8 bases lining up with TRBD1. Sequenced: PBMCs. CDR3 in DNA: TGTGCCAGCTCCCCCGGGACAGGCTCCTACGAGCAGTACTTC. Protein sequence: CASSPGTGSYEQYF. The full variable domain, its missing parts supplied by reference TRBV18 and TRBJ2-7, is NAGVMQNPRHLVRRRGQEARLRCSPMKGHSHVYWYRQLPEEGLKFMVYLQKENIIDESGMPKERFSAEFPKEGPSILRIQQVVRGDSAAYFCASSPGTGSYEQYFGPGTRLTVT.